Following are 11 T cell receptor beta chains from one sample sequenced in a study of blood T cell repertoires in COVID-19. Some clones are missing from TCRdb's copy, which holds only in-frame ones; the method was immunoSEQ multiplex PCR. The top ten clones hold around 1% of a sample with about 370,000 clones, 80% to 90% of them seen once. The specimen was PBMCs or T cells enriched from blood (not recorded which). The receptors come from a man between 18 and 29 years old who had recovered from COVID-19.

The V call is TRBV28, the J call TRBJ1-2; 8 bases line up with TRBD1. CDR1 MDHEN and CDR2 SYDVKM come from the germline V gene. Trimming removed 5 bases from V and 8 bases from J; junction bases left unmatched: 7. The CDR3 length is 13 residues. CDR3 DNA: TGTGCCAGCAGTACCCCGACAGGGGTCGGCTACACCTTC. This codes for CASSTPTGVGYTF.

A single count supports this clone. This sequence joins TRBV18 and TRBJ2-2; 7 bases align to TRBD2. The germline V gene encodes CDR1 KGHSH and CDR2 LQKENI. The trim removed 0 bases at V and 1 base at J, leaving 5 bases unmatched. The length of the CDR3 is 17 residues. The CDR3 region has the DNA TGTGCCAGCTCACCACCGTCAGCGGGATGGAACACCGGGGAGCTGTTTTTT. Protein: CASSPPSAGWNTGELFF.

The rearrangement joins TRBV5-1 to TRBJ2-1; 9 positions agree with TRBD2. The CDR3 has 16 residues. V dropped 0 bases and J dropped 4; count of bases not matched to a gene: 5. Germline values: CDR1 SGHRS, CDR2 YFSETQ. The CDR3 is CASSLGSSGGYNEQFF. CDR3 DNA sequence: TGCGCCAGCAGCTTGGGCTCCAGCGGGGGGTACAATGAGCAGTTCTTC.

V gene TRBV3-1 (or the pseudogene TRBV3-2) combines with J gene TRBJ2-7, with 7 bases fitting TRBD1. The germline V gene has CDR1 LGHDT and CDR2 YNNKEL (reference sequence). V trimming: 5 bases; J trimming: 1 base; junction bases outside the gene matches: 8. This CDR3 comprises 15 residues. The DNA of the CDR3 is TGTGCCAGCAGCTTTGACAGGGCCCAGTCCTACGAGCAGTACTTC. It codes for CASSFDRAQSYEQYF.

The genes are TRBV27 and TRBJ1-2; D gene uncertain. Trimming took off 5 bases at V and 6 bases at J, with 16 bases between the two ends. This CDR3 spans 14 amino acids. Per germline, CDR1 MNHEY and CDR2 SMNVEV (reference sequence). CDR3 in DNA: TGTGCCAGCAGTCCCCCGGGAGGGAACCATGGCTACACCTTC. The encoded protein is CASSPPGGNHGYTF.

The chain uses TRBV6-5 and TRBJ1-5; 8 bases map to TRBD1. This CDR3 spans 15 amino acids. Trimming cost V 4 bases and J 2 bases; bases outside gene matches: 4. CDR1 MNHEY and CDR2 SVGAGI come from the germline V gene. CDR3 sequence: CASSSDRGGNQPQHF. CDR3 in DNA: TGTGCCAGCAGTTCCGACAGGGGTGGCAATCAGCCCCAGCATTTT.

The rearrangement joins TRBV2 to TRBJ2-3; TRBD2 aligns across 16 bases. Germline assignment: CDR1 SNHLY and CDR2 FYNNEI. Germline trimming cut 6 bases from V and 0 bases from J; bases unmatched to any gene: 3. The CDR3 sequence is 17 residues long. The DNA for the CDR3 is TGTGCCAGCAGGGGACTAGCGGGGGGGTCTAGCACAGATACGCAGTATTTT. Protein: CASRGLAGGSSTDTQYF.

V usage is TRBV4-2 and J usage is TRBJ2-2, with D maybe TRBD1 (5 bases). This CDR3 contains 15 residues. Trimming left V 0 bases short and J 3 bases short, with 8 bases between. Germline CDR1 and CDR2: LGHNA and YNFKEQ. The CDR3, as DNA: TGTGCCAGCAGCCAAGATCAGGGTGACACCGGGGAGCTGTTTTTT. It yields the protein CASSQDQGDTGELFF.

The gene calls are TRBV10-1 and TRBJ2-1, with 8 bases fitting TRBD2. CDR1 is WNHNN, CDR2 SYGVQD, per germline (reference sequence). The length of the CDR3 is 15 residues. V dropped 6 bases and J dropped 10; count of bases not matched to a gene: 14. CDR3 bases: TGCGCCAGCAGCGGCGGTGCGGGGGGACCTGAGGAGCAGTTCTTC. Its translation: CASSGGAGGPEEQFF.

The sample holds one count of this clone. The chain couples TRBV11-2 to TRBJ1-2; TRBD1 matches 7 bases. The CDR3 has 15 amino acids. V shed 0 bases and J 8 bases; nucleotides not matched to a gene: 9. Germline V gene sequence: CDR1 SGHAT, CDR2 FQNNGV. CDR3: CASSLDRGRTGGYTF. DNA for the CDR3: TGTGCCAGCAGCTTAGATCGGGGGCGGACAGGCGGCTACACCTTC. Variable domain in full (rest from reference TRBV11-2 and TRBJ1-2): EAGVAQSPRYKIIEKRQSVAFWCNPISGHATLYWYQQILGQGPKLLIQFQNNGVVDDSQLPKDRFSAERLKGVDSTLKIQPAKLEDSAVYLCASSLDRGRTGGYTFGSGTRLTVV.

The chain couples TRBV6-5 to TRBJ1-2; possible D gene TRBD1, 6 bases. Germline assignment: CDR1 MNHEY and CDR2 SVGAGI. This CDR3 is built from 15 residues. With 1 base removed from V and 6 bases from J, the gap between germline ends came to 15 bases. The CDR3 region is CASSYYELGGDGYTF. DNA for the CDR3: TGTGCCAGCAGTTACTATGAGTTAGGGGGGGATGGCTACACCTTC.